Here is one T cell receptor (beta chain) with its context. What it recognizes is unknown. This specimen belongs to a study of immune cell composition in non-small cell lung cancer. Findings and caveats of the study: Clones >0.5% enriched in tumour were rarer in adenocarcinoma (around 33%) than squamous (about 80%). TIL tumour reactivity correlated with maximal tumour-associated clone frequency in adenocarcinoma. Tumour-reactive clones were not shown to match dominant in vivo tumour clones.

Normal lung was sampled as far from the tumour as possible, at least 3 cm. DNA was extracted from unsorted cell suspensions stored frozen. Repertoires were generated with immunoSEQ multiplex PCR, while TCRdb's copy carries only in-frame clones and drops some. The sample records thousands of clones, 70% to 75% being singletons. Specimen: non-adjacent lung tissue. The origin of this receptor is a human donor with non-small cell lung cancer.

This chain's CDR3 is CASSRIGGYNEQFF. CDR3 nucleotides: TGTGCCAGCTCACGGATCGGGGGGTACAATGAGCAGTTCTTC. V is TRBV18 and J is TRBJ2-1; TRBD2 aligns across 7 bases. CDR3 length: 14 residues. V dropped 4 bases and J dropped 4; count of bases not matched to a gene: 4. Germline CDR1 and CDR2: KGHSH and LQKENI.